This TCR beta chain was documented in a study of cytomegalovirus exposure and HLA in healthy donors. Overall study results and limits: Among TCR beta chains of equal frequency, HLA-associated ones were more clonally expanded in a later analysis. In a later analysis, TCR beta V- and J-gene trimming was associated with a missense DCLRE1C variant. In vitro experiments confirmed that a few CMV-associated chains were specific for CMV antigens.

Note on this clone: What it recognizes is unknown.

The PCR was carried out with 60 Vbeta primers and 13 Jbeta primers. Sequenced by immunoSEQ multiplex PCR; TCRdb stores in-frame clones only, minus some. The data show about 170,000 clones, about four fifths seen once. The CDR3 length is 13 residues. Trimming took 4 bases from V and 3 from J; bases not matched to a gene: 3. CDR1 and CDR2 from the germline V gene are SGHDN and FVKESK. Material for sequencing was PBMCs. This sequence originates from a woman between 45 and 60 years old in good health and CMV-seronegative. The chain uses TRBV14 and TRBJ2-7, with 7 bases matching TRBD1. The CDR3 bases are TGTGCCAGCAGCCGGGACAGTAACTACGAGCAGTACTTC. Its translation is CASSRDSNYEQYF.